This T cell receptor beta chain was identified in a study of control samples from healthy donors and cancer patients. The V gene's germline CDR1 is SNHLY and CDR2 FYNNEI. The length of the CDR3 is 14 residues. Trimming left V 7 bases short and J 2 bases short, with 14 bases between. Sequenced by immunoSEQ multiplex PCR; TCRdb stores in-frame clones only, minus some. The sample records approximately 86,000 clones, more than 70% being singletons. What was sequenced was blood. The source is a woman between 40 and 50 years old in good health. This chain links TRBV2 with TRBJ2-5; D is possibly TRBD2 (7 bases). The CDR3 sequence: CASKGGRLQETQYF. The CDR3 DNA reads as TGTGCCAGCAAGGGGGGGCGGCTACAAGAGACCCAGTACTTC.